One sample yielded the 8 T cell receptor beta chains listed below, sequenced in a study of blood T cells in healthy people across ages (dated by TCRdb to the mid-2010s). Library generation was performed with 5' RACE. Sequencer: Illumina HiSeq 2500. A second PCR of roughly 7 to 11 cycles was performed with a sample-barcoded 5' primer and a J-beta primer mix. The public sequencing data were trimmed at Q25 with fastp and processed into clonotypes with MiXCR by TCRdb, which kept only in-frame beta chains. Entries that share a CDR3 protein sequence are merged under the most common genes and DNA. In this sample the table shows some 1.5 million distinct CDR3 sequences, approximately 43% of which occur a single time. The leading ten clones occupy just over 4% of the sample. The sample consisted of blood. These TCRs come from a woman younger than 35 in good health.

This clonotype turned up a few times. This rearrangement joins TRBV5-1 to TRBJ2-7; unclear D gene. Germline V gene sequence: CDR1 SGHRS, CDR2 YFSETQ. V lost 0 bases and J 2 bases, leaving 9 bases between the germline ends. The CDR3 covers 14 residues. As DNA, the CDR3 is TGCGCCAGCAGCTTGGAGACGGTAACCTACGAGCAGTACTTC. Amino acid sequence: CASSLETVTYEQYF.

This chain connects TRBV27 to TRBJ2-4; 10 nucleotides align to TRBD1. The ends lost 0 bases at V and 0 bases at J; junction bases unmatched: 5. The germline CDR1 and CDR2 sequences are MNHEY and SMNVEV (reference sequence). The CDR3 runs 18 residues. The CDR3 region has the DNA TGTGCCAGCAGTTTATCGGGACAGGGGCTTCGAGCCAAAAACATTCAGTACTTC. Protein product: CASSLSGQGLRAKNIQYF.

The rearrangement uses TRBV29-1 and TRBJ1-2; the match to TRBD1 covers 7 bases. Trimming at V came to 0 bases and at J to 5 bases, leaving 9 bases not matched to a gene. Germline V gene data show CDR1 as SQVTM and CDR2 as ANQGSEA. The CDR3 has 15 amino acids. CDR3 amino acids: CSVEDVARDRYGYTF. The CDR3 coding sequence is TGCAGCGTTGAAGATGTCGCCCGGGACAGATATGGCTACACCTTC.

V and J are TRBV20-1 and TRBJ2-5; D gene ambiguous. V lost 1 base, J lost 4 bases, and 4 bases lay in between. This CDR3 contains 11 residues. Germline CDR1 reads DFQATT; CDR2 reads SNEGSKA (reference sequence). The CDR3 DNA is TGCAGTGCTAGAGGCTCAGAGACCCAGTACTTC. This translates into CSARGSETQYF.

This chain connects TRBV29-1 to TRBJ1-1; perhaps TRBD1 as D (5 bases). The CDR3 length is 12 residues. Germline V gene sequence: CDR1 SQVTM, CDR2 ANQGSEA. The V and J ends lost 7 bases and 1 base respectively, with 10 bases between them. DNA for the CDR3: TGCAGCGCCGAGAGGGGGAACACTGAAGCTTTCTTT. This sequence encodes CSAERGNTEAFF.

The CDR3 DNA sequence: TGTGCCACGAGCTCTAGAGAAGAGACCCAGTACTTC. Translation gives CATSSREETQYF. V and J are TRBV10-3 and TRBJ2-7; D remains unclear. The assigned J gene may be wrong: the sequence end matches TRBJ2-5 better. This CDR3 has 12 residues. Germline V gene lookup returns CDR1 ENHRY and CDR2 SYGVKD.

This clonotype was recorded once. The CDR3 here is CASSRLTGVPDTQYF. In nucleotides, the CDR3 is TGCGCCAGCAGCCGTCTAACGGGAGTACCAGATACGCAGTATTTT. This sequence joins TRBV5-1 and TRBJ2-3, with TRBD2 as a possible D gene (6 bases). The CDR3 totals 15 residues. Per germline, CDR1 SGHRS and CDR2 YFSETQ. The ends were cut back, 4 bases at V and 4 bases at J, with 16 bases in the middle.

The rearrangement uses TRBV29-1 and TRBJ2-5, with 9 nucleotides matching TRBD1. Judging by the DNA end, TRBJ2-7 fits better; the J call may be wrong. Per the germline V gene, CDR1 is SQVTM and CDR2 is ANQGSEA. This CDR3 region has 14 residues. The DNA of the CDR3 is TGCAGCGCCAACGGACAGGGGACCATAGCCGAGCAGTACTTC. This encodes CSANGQGTIAEQYF.